Listed below are T cell receptor beta chains from one sample, sequenced in a study of cytomegalovirus exposure and HLA in healthy donors. The repertoire was sequenced with immunoSEQ multiplex PCR; TCRdb's copy has only in-frame clones and lacks some. Altogether around 150,000 clones are present, roughly 80% being singletons, with the ten largest covering about 12%. Sequenced sample: PBMCs. These receptors all come from a woman aged 50 to 60 in good health and CMV-seronegative. The CDR3 runs from the conserved cysteine through the conserved F or W. D genes are given only for firm matches. Clone size, where shown, is once, few, many, or a class for clones that have expanded.

clone_size d_call j_call v_call cdr3_aa cdr3_nt
- TRBD1 TRBJ1-6 TRBV6-1 CAIRDLQGRNSPLHF TGTGCCATAAGGGACTTACAGGGGCGGAATTCACCCCTCCACTTT
- - TRBJ2-3 TRBV7-6 CASSAVYSGSTDTQYF TGTGCCAGCAGCGCCGTGTATAGCGGCAGCACAGATACGCAGTATTTT
- TRBD1 TRBJ2-2 TRBV12-5 CASGSGTGGYTGELFF TGTGCTAGTGGTTCAGGGACAGGGGGTTACACCGGGGAGCTGTTTTTT
- TRBD2 TRBJ2-2 TRBV2 CASRGLGLNTGELFF TGTGCCAGCAGGGGACTAGGTCTGAACACCGGGGAGCTGTTTTTT
- TRBD2 TRBJ2-5 TRBV5-1 CVSSLAQLAGGQETQYF TGCGTCAGCAGCTTGGCCCAACTAGCGGGAGGCCAAGAGACCCAGTACTTC
- TRBD1 TRBJ1-1 TRBV11-1 CASSLVGTVNTEAFF TGTGCCAGCAGCTTAGTTGGGACAGTGAACACTGAAGCTTTCTTT
few - TRBJ2-7 TRBV4-2 CASSQDPESSYEQYF TGTGCCAGCAGCCAAGACCCTGAGAGCTCCTACGAGCAGTACTTC
- - TRBJ1-2 TRBV5-6 CASSYGQGRGSGYTF TGTGCCAGCAGCTATGGGCAGGGGCGAGGATCGGGCTACACCTTC
- TRBD2 TRBJ2-3 TRBV11-1 CASSFLAGGTDTQYF TGTGCCAGCAGCTTCCTAGCGGGGGGCACAGATACGCAGTATTTT
- TRBD1 TRBJ2-7 TRBV5-3 CARSLCRGYKFNQFLFYEQYF TGTGCCAGAAGCTTGTGCAGGGGGTACAAGTTCAATCAATTTCTTTTCTACGAGCAGTACTTC
- TRBD1 TRBJ2-3 TRBV30 CAWSGFIIPGQGAMMGTDTQYF TGTGCCTGGAGTGGGTTCATAATCCCGGGACAGGGGGCTATGATGGGCACAGATACGCAGTATTTT
- - TRBJ1-3 TRBV19 CASSIGTASGNTIYF TGTGCCAGTAGTATAGGTACAGCCTCTGGAAACACCATATATTTT
- TRBD1 TRBJ2-7 TRBV28 CASRYPGQYEQYF TGTGCCAGCAGATATCCGGGACAGTACGAGCAGTACTTC
- TRBD1 TRBJ1-2 TRBV7-2 CASTRDRNYGYTF TGTGCCAGCACGAGGGACAGGAACTATGGCTACACCTTC
- TRBD1 TRBJ2-2 TRBV2 CASRDRVNTGELFF TGTGCCAGCAGGGACAGGGTCAACACCGGGGAGCTGTTTTTT
- TRBD1 TRBJ1-6 TRBV28 CASSLSGTGVSPLHF TGTGCCAGCAGTTTGTCCGGGACAGGGGTCTCACCCCTCCACTTT
few - TRBJ1-1 TRBV9 CASSVRGNTEAFF TGTGCCAGCAGCGTCAGGGGCAACACTGAAGCTTTCTTT
- - TRBJ2-3 TRBV5-1 CASSPGHDTDTQYF TGCGCCAGCAGCCCGGGACACGACACAGATACGCAGTATTTT
- TRBD1 TRBJ1-2 TRBV7-2 CASSAGDRVKNYGYTF TGTGCCAGCAGCGCGGGCGACAGGGTGAAAAACTATGGCTACACCTTC
- TRBD2 TRBJ2-7 TRBV5-4 CASSPTTSGTYEQYF TGTGCCAGCAGCCCCACGACTAGCGGGACCTACGAGCAGTACTTC
- TRBD1 TRBJ1-2 TRBV9 CASSLRDRGNYGYTF TGTGCCAGCAGCCTCCGGGACAGGGGTAACTATGGCTACACCTTC
few TRBD2 TRBJ2-1 TRBV14 CASSQGILAGGVEEQFF TGTGCCAGCAGCCAAGGAATCCTAGCGGGAGGAGTAGAGGAGCAGTTCTTC
- TRBD1 TRBJ1-6 TRBV25-1 CASSESDRGNSPLHF TGTGCCAGCAGTGAATCTGACAGGGGGAATTCACCCCTCCACTTT
- - TRBJ1-1 TRBV7-2 CASSLMGGMNTEAFF TGTGCCAGCAGCCTCATGGGGGGGATGAACACTGAAGCTTTCTTT
few - TRBJ2-2 TRBV5-1 CASSPARSSNTGELFF TGCGCCAGCAGCCCTGCGAGGTCCTCGAACACCGGGGAGCTGTTTTTT
- - TRBJ1-1 TRBV10-3 CAIRTRENTEAFF TGTGCCATCCGGACCCGGGAGAACACTGAAGCTTTCTTT
- - TRBJ2-7 TRBV6-5 CASSPRYTSYEQYF TGTGCCAGCAGTCCGAGGTATACCTCCTACGAGCAGTACTTC
once TRBD1 TRBJ2-3 TRBV27 CASSLRTGSTDTQYF TGTGCCAGCAGTTTAAGGACAGGAAGCACAGATACGCAGTATTTT
- - TRBJ2-7 TRBV7-8 CASSWYEGYLEQYF TGTGCCAGCAGCTGGTACGAGGGTTATTTGGAGCAGTACTTC